This T cell receptor beta chain was identified during a study of blood T cell repertoires in COVID-19. Sequencing was performed with immunoSEQ multiplex PCR; in TCRdb, only in-frame clones are kept and a portion is missing. Of roughly 230,000 clones listed, under 90% are singletons. Sequencing was carried out using peripheral blood. The sequence was collected from a woman aged 80 or older with acute or convalescent COVID-19.

This CDR3 is CASSIWARQGGGYTF. The CDR3 region has the DNA TGTGCCAGTAGTATATGGGCAAGGCAAGGTGGTGGCTACACCTTC. The rearrangement joins TRBV19 to TRBJ1-2; no reliable D call. CDR1 and CDR2 from the germline V gene are LNHDA and SQIVND (reference sequence). The germline V and J ends were trimmed by 2 bases and 7 bases, with 17 bases remaining between them. The CDR3 is made up of 15 amino acids.